The subject of this entry is one T cell receptor beta chain. Its target is unknown. The sample is drawn from a study of cytotoxic CD8 clonotypes in ibrutinib-treated CLL. Overall study results and limits: Baseline levels of clonality went above those of age-matched healthy donors and moved with circulating CD8+ T-cell counts. Public clonotypes (which were uncommon) either contracted or remained stable on treatment.

Germline V gives CDR1 MNHEY, CDR2 SVGAGI. The CDR3 consists of 15 residues. The V and J ends lost 6 bases and 1 base respectively, with 15 bases between them. TCRdb's table, derived via immunoSEQ multiplex PCR, lists solely in-frame clones and lacks some. The sample lists tens of thousands of clones, about nine tenths occurring once. This receptor was taken from a human donor with chronic lymphocytic leukemia. The sample was PBMCs, taken after 12 months of ibrutinib treatment. The V gene is TRBV6-5, the J gene TRBJ2-5; tentative D call: TRBD2 (6 bases). CDR3 in amino acids: CASSREWEFQETQYF. The CDR3 coding sequence is TGTGCCAGCAGCCGGGAGTGGGAATTCCAAGAGACCCAGTACTTC.